This TCR beta chain came from a study of blood T cell repertoires in COVID-19. Unmatched junction bases numbered 5, after V lost 3 bases and J lost 0 bases. The CDR3 has 16 residues. Germline V gives CDR1 SGHNT, CDR2 YYREEE (reference sequence). Sequencing used immunoSEQ multiplex PCR; TCRdb keeps in-frame clones, though not all of them. Of about 32,000 clones in the sample, just over 85% were seen once. The sample comprised peripheral blood. The chain has TRBV5-4 and TRBJ1-3; 8 nucleotides line up with TRBD1. The receptor was isolated from a woman older than 75 with active or convalescent COVID-19. In DNA form, the CDR3 reads TGTGCCAGCAGCTCGGGACAGGCGACCTCTGGAAACACCATATATTTT. It encodes CASSSGQATSGNTIYF. Supplemented by reference TRBV5-4 and TRBJ1-3, the full variable domain reads ETGVTQSPTHLIKTRGQQVTLRCSSQSGHNTVSWYQQALGQGPQFIFQYYREEENGRGNFPPRFSGLQFPNYSSELNVNALELDDSALYLCASSSGQATSGNTIYFGEGSWLTVV.